The text below deals with one T cell receptor beta chain. Its antigen is unidentified. This sample was included in a study of T-cell reconstitution after alpha-beta-depleted transplantation in children. Study observations and caveats: Newly produced T cells mostly provided counts and TCRbeta diversity after one year, as hyperexpanded clones declined. Recipient T cells and thymic progenitors that survived gave rise to the high TCRbeta diversity observed at day 60 in some patients. After transplant, at about two months, alpha-beta T cells were reportedly derived from several hundred expanded graft clones.

The CDR3 length is 15 residues. Between the trimmed V and J ends, which lost 2 bases and 6 bases, there was a span of 15 bases. Germline loops: CDR1 SGHRS, CDR2 YFSETQ. TCRbeta library preparation incorporated unique molecular identifiers. A single record per CDR3 protein comes from TCRdb applying MiXCR to the PCR reads. The sample yields about 980,000 distinct CDR3 sequences, around 30% seen once. The sequence was obtained from a boy in the first two years of life who had a stem cell transplant for SCID, so the T cells may come from the graft donor. The chain recombines TRBV5-1 with TRBJ2-1; the D gene could be TRBD1 or TRBD2 (5 bases each). This specimen was PBMCs, mostly from graft donor cells, taken 360 days after TCRalphabeta/CD19-depleted stem cell transplant. Here the CDR3 reads CASSFQGRERNEQFF. The CDR3 region has the DNA TGCGCCAGCAGCTTTCAGGGAAGGGAGCGCAATGAGCAGTTCTTC.